This T cell receptor (beta chain) came from a study of T cell repertoires in breast cancer. Broader study findings: TRBV7 predominance in shared TCRs may reflect tumor recognition or mispriming.

This CDR3 has 12 amino acids. The V gene's germline CDR1 is LNHNV and CDR2 YYDKDF (reference sequence). Deletions cut 0 bases from V and 7 bases from J, with 6 bases between. An expanded emulsion RT-PCR with primers for all TCR V genes paired CD8+ T cell chains. Unpaired genes were suppressed by blocking oligonucleotides during a second nested PCR. Each emulsion RT-PCR master mix held about 4,500-280,000 T cells with C-region, Stepout and V-region primers. TCRdb itself ran the emulsion pairing reads through MiXCR, one entry per CDR3 protein. The repertoire includes some 37,000 distinct CDR3 sequences, roughly 42% of them detected once, and approximately 60% sits in the top ten. Notes on this clonotype: Its antigen is as yet unknown.

Material for sequencing was CD8+ T cells. The sequence was collected from a pool of human donors with breast cancer or a healthy control (not recorded which). The rearrangement joins TRBV15 to TRBJ2-5; D is undetermined. The CDR3 bases are TGTGCCACCAGCAGAGATGAGGTGACCCAGTACTTC. As protein: CATSRDEVTQYF. Looking up the rest from reference TRBV15 and TRBJ2-5 gives the full variable domain: DAMVIQNPRYQVTQFGKPVTLSCSQTLNHNVMYWYQQKSSQAPKLLFHYYDKDFNNEADTPDNFQSRRPNTSFCFLDIRSPGLGDTAMYLCATSRDEVTQYFGPGTRLLVL.